The T cell receptor (beta chain) described here comes from a study of T cell repertoires in cytomegalovirus infection. Study overall: From public TCR beta signatures came an indication of both CMV infection and matching HLA type.

Study findings and constraints: HLA-C-restricted CMV-specific TCR beta clonotypes were dominant in the ex vivo response. There were carriers of CMV plus the relevant HLA, and cumulative public TCR beta family frequency identified them.

Comment on this clonotype: Its antigen is currently unknown.

Per germline, CDR1 SGHVS and CDR2 FQNEAQ. The CDR3 runs 14 residues. The V and J ends lost 5 bases and 1 base respectively, with 8 bases between them. One entry per CDR3 protein results from TCRdb running MiXCR on the reads. The sample carries some 38,000 distinct CDR3 sequences, about 48% recorded once. V usage is TRBV7-8 and J usage is TRBJ2-2, with a possible D match to TRBD2 (5 bases). This clonotype originated in a human donor in good health (CMV status not recorded). Some clones in this sample may be carry-over from other donors' samples. Here the sequenced sample was CD8+ T cells from cultured PBMCs, taken from culture after CMV antigen stimulation. Written as DNA, the CDR3 is TGTGCCAGCAGCCCCGCGGGGAACACCGGGGAGCTGTTTTTT. Translation: CASSPAGNTGELFF.